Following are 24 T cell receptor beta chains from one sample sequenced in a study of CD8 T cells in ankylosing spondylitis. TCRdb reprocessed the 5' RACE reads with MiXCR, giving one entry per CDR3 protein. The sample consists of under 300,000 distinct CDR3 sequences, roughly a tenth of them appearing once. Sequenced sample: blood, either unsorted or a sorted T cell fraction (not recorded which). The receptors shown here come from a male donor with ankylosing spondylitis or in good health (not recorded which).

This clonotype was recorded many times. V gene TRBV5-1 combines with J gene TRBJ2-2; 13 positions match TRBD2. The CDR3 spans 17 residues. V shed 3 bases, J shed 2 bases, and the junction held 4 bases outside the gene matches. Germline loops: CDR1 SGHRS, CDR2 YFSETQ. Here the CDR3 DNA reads TGCGCCAGCAGCTCCGGACTAGCGGGAGCTAACACCGGGGAGCTGTTTTTT. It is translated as CASSSGLAGANTGELFF.

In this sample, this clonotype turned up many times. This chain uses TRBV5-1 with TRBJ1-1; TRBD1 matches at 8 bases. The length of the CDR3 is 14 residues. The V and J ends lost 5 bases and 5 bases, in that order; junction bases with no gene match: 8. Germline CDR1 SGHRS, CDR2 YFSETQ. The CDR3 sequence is CASSTQGVRTEAFF. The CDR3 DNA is TGCGCCAGCAGTACACAGGGGGTAAGGACTGAAGCTTTCTTT.

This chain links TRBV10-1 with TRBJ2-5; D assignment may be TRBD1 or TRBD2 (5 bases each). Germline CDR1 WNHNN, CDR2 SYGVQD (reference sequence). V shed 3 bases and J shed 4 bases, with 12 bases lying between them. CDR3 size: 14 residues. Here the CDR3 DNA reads TGCGCCAGCAGTGAATCCGGGGACGGAGAGACCCAGTACTTC. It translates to CASSESGDGETQYF.

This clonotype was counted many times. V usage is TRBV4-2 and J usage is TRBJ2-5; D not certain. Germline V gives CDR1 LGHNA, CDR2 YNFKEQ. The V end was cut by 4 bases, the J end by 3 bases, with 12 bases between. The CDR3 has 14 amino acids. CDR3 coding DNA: TGTGCCAGCAGCCCCCTCGGAGCCAAAGAGACCCAGTACTTC. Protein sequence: CASSPLGAKETQYF.

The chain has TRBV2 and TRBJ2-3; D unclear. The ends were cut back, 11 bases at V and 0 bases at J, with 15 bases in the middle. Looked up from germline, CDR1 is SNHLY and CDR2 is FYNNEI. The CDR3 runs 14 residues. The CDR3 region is CAVLGPSSTDTQYF. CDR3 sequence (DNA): TGTGCCGTCTTGGGTCCTTCGAGCACAGATACGCAGTATTTT.

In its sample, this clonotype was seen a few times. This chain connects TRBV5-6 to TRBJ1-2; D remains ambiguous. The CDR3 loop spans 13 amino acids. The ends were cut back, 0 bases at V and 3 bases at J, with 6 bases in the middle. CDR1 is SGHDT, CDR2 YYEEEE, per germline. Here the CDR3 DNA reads TGTGCCAGCAGCTTGGTTGAATACTATGGCTACACCTTC. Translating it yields CASSLVEYYGYTF.

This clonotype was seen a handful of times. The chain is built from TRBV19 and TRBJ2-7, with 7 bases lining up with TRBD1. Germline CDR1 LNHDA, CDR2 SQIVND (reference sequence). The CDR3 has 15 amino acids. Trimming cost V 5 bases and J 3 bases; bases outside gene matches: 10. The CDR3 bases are TGTGCCAGTAGTTCGAGACAGGGTCCGGGCTACGAGCAGTACTTC. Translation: CASSSRQGPGYEQYF. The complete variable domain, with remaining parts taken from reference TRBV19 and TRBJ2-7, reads DGGITQSPKYLFRKEGQNVTLSCEQNLNHDAMYWYRQDPGQGLRLIYYSQIVNDFQKGDIAEGYSVSREKKESFPLTVTSAQKNPTAFYLCASSSRQGPGYEQYFGPGTRLTVT.

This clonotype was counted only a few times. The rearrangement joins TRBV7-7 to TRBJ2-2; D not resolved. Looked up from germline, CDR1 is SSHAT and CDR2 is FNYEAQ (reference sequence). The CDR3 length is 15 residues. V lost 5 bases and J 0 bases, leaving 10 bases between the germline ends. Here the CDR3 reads CASSVTLSNTGELFF. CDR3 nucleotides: TGTGCCAGCAGCGTAACACTCTCGAACACCGGGGAGCTGTTTTTT.

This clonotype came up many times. The CDR3 region has the DNA TGTGCCAGCAGTTTCGGAGAGAAGAACACTGAAGCTTTCTTT. Translation gives CASSFGEKNTEAFF. V is TRBV12-3 or TRBV12-4 and J is TRBJ1-1; D is unresolved. With 3 bases removed from V and 1 base from J, the gap between germline ends came to 9 bases. The CDR3 has 14 residues.

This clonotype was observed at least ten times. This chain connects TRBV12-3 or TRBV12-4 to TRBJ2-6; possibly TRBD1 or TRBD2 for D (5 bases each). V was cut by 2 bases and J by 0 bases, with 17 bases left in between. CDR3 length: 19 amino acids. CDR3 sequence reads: CASSLSRGSGLSGANVLTF. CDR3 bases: TGTGCCAGCAGTTTATCTCGGGGCAGCGGACTCTCTGGGGCCAACGTCCTGACTTTC.

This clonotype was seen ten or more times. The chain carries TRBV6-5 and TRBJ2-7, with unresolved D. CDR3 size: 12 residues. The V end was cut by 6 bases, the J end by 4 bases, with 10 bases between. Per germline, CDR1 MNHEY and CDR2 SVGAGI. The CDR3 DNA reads TGTGCCAGCAGAACCGGTCCGTACGAGCAGTACTTC. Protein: CASRTGPYEQYF.

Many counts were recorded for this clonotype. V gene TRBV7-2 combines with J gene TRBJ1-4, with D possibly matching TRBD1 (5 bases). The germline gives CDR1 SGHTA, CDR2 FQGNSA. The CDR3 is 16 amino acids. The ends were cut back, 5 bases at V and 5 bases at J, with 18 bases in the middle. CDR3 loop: CASSIPRQGGNEKLFF. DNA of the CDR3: TGTGCCAGCAGCATACCCCGCCAGGGCGGGAATGAAAAACTGTTTTTT.

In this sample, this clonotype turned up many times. CDR3 sequence: CASTKQASSYNSPLHF. The CDR3 nucleotides are TGTGCCAGCACCAAACAGGCGAGCTCCTATAATTCACCCCTCCACTTT. The genes are TRBV6-1 and TRBJ1-6; the D gene is possibly TRBD1 (5 bases). The CDR3 consists of 16 residues. The V end lost 7 bases, the J end lost 0 bases, and 13 bases lay between the germline ends. CDR1 is MNHNS, CDR2 SASEGT, per germline.

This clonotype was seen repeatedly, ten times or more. Here the CDR3 reads CASSRTGENEQFF. The DNA for the CDR3 is TGCGCCAGCAGCCGTACGGGGGAAAATGAGCAGTTCTTC. V is TRBV5-1 and J is TRBJ2-1, with D perhaps matching TRBD2 (6 bases). The V end was cut by 4 bases, the J end by 7 bases, with 12 bases between. The germline gives CDR1 SGHRS, CDR2 YFSETQ. This CDR3 contains 13 residues.

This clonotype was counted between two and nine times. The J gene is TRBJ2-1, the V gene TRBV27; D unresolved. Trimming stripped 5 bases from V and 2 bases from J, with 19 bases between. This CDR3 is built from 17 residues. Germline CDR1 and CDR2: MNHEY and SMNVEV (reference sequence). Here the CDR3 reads CASSPPGSLTAYNEQFF. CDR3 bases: TGTGCCAGCAGTCCGCCCGGTAGCCTCACAGCCTACAATGAGCAGTTCTTC.

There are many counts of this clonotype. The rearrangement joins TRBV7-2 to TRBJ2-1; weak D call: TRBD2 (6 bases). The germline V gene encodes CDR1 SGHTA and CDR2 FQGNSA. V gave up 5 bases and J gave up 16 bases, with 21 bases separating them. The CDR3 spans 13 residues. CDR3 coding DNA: TGTGCCAGCAGCCCCCTATGGGGCGGGACTTCATTCTTC. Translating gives CASSPLWGGTSFF.

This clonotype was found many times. CDR3 protein: CSARRREDYIQYF. The DNA for the CDR3 is TGCAGTGCTAGGCGGCGGGAGGACTACATTCAGTACTTC. The rearrangement uses TRBV20-1 and TRBJ2-4; TRBD2 agrees at 8 bases. CDR1 and CDR2 (germline): DFQATT, SNEGSKA (reference sequence). The junction had 6 bases not matched to a gene; V was cut back by 3 bases and J by 8 bases. The CDR3 length is 13 residues.

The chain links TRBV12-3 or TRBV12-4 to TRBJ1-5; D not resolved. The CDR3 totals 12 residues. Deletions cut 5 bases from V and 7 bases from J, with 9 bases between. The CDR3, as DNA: TGTGCCAGCAGTCGGTGGGGACAGCCCCAGCATTTT. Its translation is CASSRWGQPQHF.

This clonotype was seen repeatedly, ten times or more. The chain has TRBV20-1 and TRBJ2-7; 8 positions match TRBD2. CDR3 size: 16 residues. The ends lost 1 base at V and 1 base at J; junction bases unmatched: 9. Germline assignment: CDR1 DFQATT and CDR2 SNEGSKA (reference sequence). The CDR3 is CSARVLSGAFSYEQYF. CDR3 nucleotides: TGCAGTGCTAGAGTGCTTAGCGGGGCTTTTTCCTACGAGCAGTACTTC.

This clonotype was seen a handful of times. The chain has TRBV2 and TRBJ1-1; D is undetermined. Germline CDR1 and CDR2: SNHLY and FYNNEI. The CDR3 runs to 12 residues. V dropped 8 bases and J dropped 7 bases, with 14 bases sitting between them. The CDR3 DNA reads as TGTGCCAGCCACAGAGGGTACGGTGAAGCTTTCTTT. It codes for CASHRGYGEAFF.

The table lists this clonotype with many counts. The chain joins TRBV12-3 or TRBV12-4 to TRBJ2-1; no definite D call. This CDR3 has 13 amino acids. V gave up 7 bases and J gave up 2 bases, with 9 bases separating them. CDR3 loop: CASTPSPYNEQFF. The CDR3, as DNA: TGTGCCAGCACCCCCTCCCCCTACAATGAGCAGTTCTTC.

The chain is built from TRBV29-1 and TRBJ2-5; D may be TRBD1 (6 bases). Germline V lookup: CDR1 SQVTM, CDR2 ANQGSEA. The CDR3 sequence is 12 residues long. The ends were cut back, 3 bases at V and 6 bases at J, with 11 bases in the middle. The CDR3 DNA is TGCAGCGTTGACACAGGGAGAAAGACCCAGTACTTC. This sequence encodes CSVDTGRKTQYF.

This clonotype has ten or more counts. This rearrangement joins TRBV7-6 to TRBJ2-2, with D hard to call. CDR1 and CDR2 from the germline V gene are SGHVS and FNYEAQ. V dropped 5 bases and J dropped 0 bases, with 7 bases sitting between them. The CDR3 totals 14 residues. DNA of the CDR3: TGTGCCAGCAGCCGTAATACGAACACCGGGGAGCTGTTTTTT. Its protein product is CASSRNTNTGELFF.

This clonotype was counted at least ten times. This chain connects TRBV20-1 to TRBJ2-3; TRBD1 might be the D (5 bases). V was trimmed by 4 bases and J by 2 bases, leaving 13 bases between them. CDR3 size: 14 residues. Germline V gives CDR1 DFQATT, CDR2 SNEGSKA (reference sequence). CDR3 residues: CSAKRAGPTDTQYF. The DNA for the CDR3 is TGCAGTGCTAAAAGAGCAGGGCCCACAGATACGCAGTATTTT.